This T cell receptor beta chain was identified during a study of T cell responses to AZD1222 COVID-19 vaccine. Only in-frame clones appear in the TCRdb table, and some are missing; sequencing was by immunoSEQ multiplex PCR. The sample gives around 100,000 clones, more than 75% of which show up once; less than 3.5% is in the top ten. With 0 bases removed from V and 9 bases from J, the gap between germline ends came to 15 bases. CDR3 length: 15 residues. Germline CDR1 MNHEY, CDR2 SVGAGI. Sample: peripheral blood, taken on day 0 of AZD1222 vaccination. The receptor was derived from an adult in good health. This chain connects TRBV6-5 to TRBJ2-1, with TRBD1 as a possible D gene (5 bases). This chain's CDR3 is CASSYSNQGLGEQFF. DNA for the CDR3: TGTGCCAGCAGTTACTCGAACCAGGGTCTGGGTGAGCAGTTCTTC.